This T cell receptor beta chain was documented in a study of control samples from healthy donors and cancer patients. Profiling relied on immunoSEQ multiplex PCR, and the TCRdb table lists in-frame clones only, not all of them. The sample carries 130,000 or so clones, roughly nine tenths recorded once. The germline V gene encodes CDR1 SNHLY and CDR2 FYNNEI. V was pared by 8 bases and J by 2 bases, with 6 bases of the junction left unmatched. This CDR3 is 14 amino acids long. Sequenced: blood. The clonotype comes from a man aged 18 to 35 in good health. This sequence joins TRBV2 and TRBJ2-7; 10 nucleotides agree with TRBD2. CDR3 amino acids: CASLTSGRTYEQYF. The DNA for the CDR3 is TGTGCCAGCTTGACTAGCGGGCGGACCTACGAGCAGTACTTC. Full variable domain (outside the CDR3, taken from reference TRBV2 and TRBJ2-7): EPEVTQTPSHQVTQMGQEVILRCVPISNHLYFYWYRQILGQKVEFLVSFYNNEISEKSEIFDDQFSVERPDGSNFTLKIRSTKLEDSAMYFCASLTSGRTYEQYFGPGTRLTVT.